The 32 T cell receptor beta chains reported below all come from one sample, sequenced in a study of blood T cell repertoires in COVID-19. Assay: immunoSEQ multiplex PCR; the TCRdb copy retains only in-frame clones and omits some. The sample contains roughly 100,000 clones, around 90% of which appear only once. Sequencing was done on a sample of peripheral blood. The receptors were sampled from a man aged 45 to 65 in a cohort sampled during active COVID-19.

Here the CDR3 reads CASSIDLGVAFF. DNA for the CDR3: TGTGCCAGTAGTATAGATCTCGGGGTAGCTTTCTTT. The rearrangement uses TRBV19 and TRBJ1-1; D unresolved. The CDR3 runs to 12 residues. The V end was cut by 0 bases, the J end by 10 bases, with 9 bases between. From germline, CDR1 is LNHDA and CDR2 SQIVND (reference sequence).

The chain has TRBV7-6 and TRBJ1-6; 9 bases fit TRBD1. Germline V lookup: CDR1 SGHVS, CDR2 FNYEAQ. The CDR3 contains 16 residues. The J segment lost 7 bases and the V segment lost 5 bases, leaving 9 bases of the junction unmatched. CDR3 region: CASSPERTGVNSPLHF. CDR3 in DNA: TGTGCCAGCAGCCCAGAAAGGACAGGGGTAAATTCACCCCTCCACTTT.

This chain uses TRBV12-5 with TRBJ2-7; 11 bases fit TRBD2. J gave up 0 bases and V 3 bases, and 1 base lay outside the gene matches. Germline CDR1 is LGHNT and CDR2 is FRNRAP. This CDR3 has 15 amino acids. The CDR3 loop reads CASGFGTSGSYEQYF. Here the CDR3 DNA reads TGTGCTAGTGGTTTCGGGACTAGCGGCTCCTACGAGCAGTACTTC.

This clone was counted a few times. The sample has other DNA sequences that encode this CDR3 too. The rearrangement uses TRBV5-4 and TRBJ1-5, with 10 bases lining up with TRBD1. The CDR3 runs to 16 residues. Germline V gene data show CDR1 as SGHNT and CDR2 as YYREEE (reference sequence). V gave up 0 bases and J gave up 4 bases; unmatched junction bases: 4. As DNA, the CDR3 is TGTGCCAGCAGCTTGGGGGGGGGACAGGGGAATCAGCCCCAGCATTTT. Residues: CASSLGGGQGNQPQHF.

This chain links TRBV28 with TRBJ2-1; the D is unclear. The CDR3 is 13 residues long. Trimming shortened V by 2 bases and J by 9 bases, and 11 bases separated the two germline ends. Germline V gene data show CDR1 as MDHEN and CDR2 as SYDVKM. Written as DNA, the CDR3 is TGTGCCAGCAGTTTACCTCCATACGGTGAGCAGTTCTTC. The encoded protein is CASSLPPYGEQFF.

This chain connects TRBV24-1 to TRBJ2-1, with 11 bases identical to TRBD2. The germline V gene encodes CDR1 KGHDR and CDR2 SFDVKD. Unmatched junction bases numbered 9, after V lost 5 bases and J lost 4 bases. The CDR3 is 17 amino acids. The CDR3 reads CATSGLSGTSGYNEQFF. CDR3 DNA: TGTGCCACCAGTGGACTCTCCGGGACTAGCGGATACAATGAGCAGTTCTTC.

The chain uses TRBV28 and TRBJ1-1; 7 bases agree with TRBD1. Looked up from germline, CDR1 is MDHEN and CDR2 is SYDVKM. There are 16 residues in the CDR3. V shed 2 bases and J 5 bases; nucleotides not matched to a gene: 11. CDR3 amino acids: CASSLRRTGGATEAFF. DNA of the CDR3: TGTGCCAGCAGTTTACGCCGGACAGGAGGGGCGACTGAAGCTTTCTTT.

The CDR3 coding sequence is TGTGCCAGCAGTTACGGGGGGGGGCAGCCCCAGCATTTT. It codes for CASSYGGGQPQHF. V gene TRBV6-5 combines with J gene TRBJ1-5; tentative D call: TRBD1 (5 bases). The CDR3 is 13 residues long. Germline V CDR1 and CDR2: MNHEY, SVGAGI. Trimming shortened V by 2 bases and J by 7 bases, and 9 bases separated the two germline ends.

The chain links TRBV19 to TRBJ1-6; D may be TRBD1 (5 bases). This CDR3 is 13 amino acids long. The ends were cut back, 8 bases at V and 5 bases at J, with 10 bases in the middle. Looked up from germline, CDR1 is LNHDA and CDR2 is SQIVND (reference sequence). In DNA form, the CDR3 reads TGTGCCAGTTCCGACAGCGATAATTCACCCCTCCACTTT. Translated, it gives CASSDSDNSPLHF.

CDR3 protein: CASSTRQGGNTEAFF. Here the CDR3 DNA reads TGTGCCAGCAGCACCCGACAGGGGGGGAACACTGAAGCTTTCTTT. The chain links TRBV7-8 to TRBJ1-1; 9 nucleotides match TRBD1. Germline assignment: CDR1 SGHVS and CDR2 FQNEAQ. The V and J ends lost 5 bases and 1 base, in that order; junction bases with no gene match: 5. The CDR3 runs 15 residues.

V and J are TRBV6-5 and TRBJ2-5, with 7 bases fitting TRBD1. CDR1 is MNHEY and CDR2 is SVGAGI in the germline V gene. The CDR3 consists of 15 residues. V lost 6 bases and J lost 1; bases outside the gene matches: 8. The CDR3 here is CASRARRTGQETQYF. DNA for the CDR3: TGTGCCAGCAGGGCCCGGAGGACAGGCCAAGAGACCCAGTACTTC.

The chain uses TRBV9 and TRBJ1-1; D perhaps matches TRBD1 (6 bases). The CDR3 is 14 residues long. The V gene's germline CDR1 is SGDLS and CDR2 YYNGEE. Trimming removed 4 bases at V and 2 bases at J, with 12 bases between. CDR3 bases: TGTGCCAGCAGCCCCGGACAGTTTAACACTGAAGCTTTCTTT. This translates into CASSPGQFNTEAFF. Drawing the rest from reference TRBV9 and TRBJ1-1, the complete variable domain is DSGVTQTPKHLITATGQRVTLRCSPRSGDLSVYWYQQSLDQGLQFLIQYYNGEERAKGNILERFSAQQFPDLHSELNLSSLELGDSALYFCASSPGQFNTEAFFGQGTRLTVV.

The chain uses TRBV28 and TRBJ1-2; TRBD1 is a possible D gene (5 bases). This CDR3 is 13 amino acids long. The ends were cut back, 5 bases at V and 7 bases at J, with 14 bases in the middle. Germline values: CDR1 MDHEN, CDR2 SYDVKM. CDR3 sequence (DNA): TGTGCCAGCAGTCGTACCACAGGATTTGGCTACACCTTC. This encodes CASSRTTGFGYTF.

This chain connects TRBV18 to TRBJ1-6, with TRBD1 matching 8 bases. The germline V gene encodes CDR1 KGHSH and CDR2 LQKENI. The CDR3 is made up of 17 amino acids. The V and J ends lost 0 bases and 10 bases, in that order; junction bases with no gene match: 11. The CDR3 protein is CASSPPTQGARGSPLHF. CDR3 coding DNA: TGTGCCAGCTCACCACCGACCCAGGGGGCCCGCGGGTCACCCCTCCACTTT.

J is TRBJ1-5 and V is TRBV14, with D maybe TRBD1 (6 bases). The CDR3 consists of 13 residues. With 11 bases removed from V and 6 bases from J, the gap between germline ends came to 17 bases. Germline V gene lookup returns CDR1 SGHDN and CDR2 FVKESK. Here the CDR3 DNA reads TGTGCCTGTAATCGGGGGGCGGGTCAGCCCCAGCATTTT. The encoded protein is CACNRGAGQPQHF.

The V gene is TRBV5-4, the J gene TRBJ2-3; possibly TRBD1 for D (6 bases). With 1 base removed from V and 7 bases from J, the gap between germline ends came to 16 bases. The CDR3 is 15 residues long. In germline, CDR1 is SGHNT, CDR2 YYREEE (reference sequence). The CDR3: CASSLLTGKQNTQYF. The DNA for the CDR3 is TGTGCCAGCAGCTTGTTGACAGGAAAGCAGAATACGCAGTATTTT. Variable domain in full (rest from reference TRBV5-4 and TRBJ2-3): ETGVTQSPTHLIKTRGQQVTLRCSSQSGHNTVSWYQQALGQGPQFIFQYYREEENGRGNFPPRFSGLQFPNYSSELNVNALELDDSALYLCASSLLTGKQNTQYFGPGTRLTVL.

In DNA form, the CDR3 reads TGTGCAAGTCGCTTACCCCCCGGGGGCCAAGAGACCCAGTACTTC. As protein: CASRLPPGGQETQYF. The V and J genes are TRBV12-2 and TRBJ2-5; the D segment call TRBD2 is taken from the table without a DNA check. TRBV12-2 is marked as a pseudogene. This CDR3 contains 15 residues.

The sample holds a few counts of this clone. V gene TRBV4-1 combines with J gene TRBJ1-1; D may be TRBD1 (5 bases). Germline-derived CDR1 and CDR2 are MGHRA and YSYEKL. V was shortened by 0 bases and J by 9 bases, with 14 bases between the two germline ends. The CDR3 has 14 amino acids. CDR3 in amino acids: CASSQDPTGIQAFF. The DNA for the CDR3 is TGCGCCAGCAGCCAAGATCCCACAGGCATACAAGCTTTCTTT.

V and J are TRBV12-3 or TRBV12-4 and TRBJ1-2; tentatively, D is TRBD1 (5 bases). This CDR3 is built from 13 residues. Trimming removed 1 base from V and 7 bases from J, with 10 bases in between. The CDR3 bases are TGTGCCAGCAGTTTAGTAGACAGTCGTGGCTACACCTTC. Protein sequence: CASSLVDSRGYTF.

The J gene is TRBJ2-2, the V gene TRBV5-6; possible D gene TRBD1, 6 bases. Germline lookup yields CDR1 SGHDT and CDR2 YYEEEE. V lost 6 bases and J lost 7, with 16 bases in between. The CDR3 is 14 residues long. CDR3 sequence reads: CASTNPRGRGELFF. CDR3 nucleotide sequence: TGTGCCAGCACTAACCCCAGGGGACGCGGGGAGCTGTTTTTT.

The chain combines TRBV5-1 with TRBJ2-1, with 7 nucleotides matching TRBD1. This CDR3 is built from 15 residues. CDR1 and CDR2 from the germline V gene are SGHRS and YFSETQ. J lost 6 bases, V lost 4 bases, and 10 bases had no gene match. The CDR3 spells CASSPRQGSANEQFF. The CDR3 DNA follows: TGCGCCAGCAGCCCGAGACAGGGATCTGCCAATGAGCAGTTCTTC.

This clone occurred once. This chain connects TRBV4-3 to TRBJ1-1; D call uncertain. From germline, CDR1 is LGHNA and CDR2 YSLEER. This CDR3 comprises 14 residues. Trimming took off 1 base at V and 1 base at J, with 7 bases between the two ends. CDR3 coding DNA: TGCGCCAGCAGCCAAGGGCGACAGAACACTGAAGCTTTCTTT. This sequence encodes CASSQGRQNTEAFF.

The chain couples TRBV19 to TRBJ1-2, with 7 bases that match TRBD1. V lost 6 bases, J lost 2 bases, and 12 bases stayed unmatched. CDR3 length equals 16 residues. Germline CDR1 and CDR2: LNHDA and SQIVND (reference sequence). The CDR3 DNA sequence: TGTGCCAGTAGGACACACGACAGGGAGACAAACTATGGCTACACCTTC. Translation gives CASRTHDRETNYGYTF. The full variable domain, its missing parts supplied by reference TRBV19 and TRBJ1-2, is DGGITQSPKYLFRKEGQNVTLSCEQNLNHDAMYWYRQDPGQGLRLIYYSQIVNDFQKGDIAEGYSVSREKKESFPLTVTSAQKNPTAFYLCASRTHDRETNYGYTFGSGTRLTVV.

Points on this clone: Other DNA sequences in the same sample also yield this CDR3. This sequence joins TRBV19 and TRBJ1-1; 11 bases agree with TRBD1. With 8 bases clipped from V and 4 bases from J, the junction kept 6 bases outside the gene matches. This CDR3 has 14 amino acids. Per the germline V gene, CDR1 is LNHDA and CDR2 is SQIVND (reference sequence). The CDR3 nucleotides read TGTGCCAGTCGGACAGGGGGCGCCGGCACTGAAGCTTTCTTT. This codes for CASRTGGAGTEAFF. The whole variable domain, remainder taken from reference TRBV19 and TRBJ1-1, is DGGITQSPKYLFRKEGQNVTLSCEQNLNHDAMYWYRQDPGQGLRLIYYSQIVNDFQKGDIAEGYSVSREKKESFPLTVTSAQKNPTAFYLCASRTGGAGTEAFFGQGTRLTVV.

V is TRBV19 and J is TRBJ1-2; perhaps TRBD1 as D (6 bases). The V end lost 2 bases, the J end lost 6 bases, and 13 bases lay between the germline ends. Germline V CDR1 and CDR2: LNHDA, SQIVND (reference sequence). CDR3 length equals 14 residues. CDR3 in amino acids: CASSITTGPDGYTF. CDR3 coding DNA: TGTGCCAGTAGTATAACTACAGGGCCGGATGGCTACACCTTC. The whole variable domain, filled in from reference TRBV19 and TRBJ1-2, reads DGGITQSPKYLFRKEGQNVTLSCEQNLNHDAMYWYRQDPGQGLRLIYYSQIVNDFQKGDIAEGYSVSREKKESFPLTVTSAQKNPTAFYLCASSITTGPDGYTFGSGTRLTVV.

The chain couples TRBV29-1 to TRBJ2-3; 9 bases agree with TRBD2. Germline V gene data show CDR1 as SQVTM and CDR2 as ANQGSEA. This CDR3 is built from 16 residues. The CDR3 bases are TGCAGTCATTGGGGTAGCGGGGGAGATAGCACAGATACGCAGTATTTT. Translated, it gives CSHWGSGGDSTDTQYF.

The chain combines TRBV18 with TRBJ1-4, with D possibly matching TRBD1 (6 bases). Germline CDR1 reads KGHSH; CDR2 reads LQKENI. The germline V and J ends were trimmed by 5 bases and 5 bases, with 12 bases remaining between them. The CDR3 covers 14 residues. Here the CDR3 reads CASSLDRGNEKLFF. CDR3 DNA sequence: TGTGCCAGCTCATTGGACAGAGGAAATGAAAAACTGTTTTTT.

DNA of the CDR3: TGTGCCAGCAACGCTGGCAATTCACCCCTCCACTTT. Translated, it gives CASNAGNSPLHF. The J gene is TRBJ1-6, the V gene TRBV2; D unclear. The germline V and J ends were trimmed by 7 bases and 7 bases, with 8 bases remaining between them. The CDR3 has 12 residues. The germline gives CDR1 SNHLY, CDR2 FYNNEI. Looking up the rest from reference TRBV2 and TRBJ1-6 gives the full variable domain: EPEVTQTPSHQVTQMGQEVILRCVPISNHLYFYWYRQILGQKVEFLVSFYNNEISEKSEIFDDQFSVERPDGSNFTLKIRSTKLEDSAMYFCASNAGNSPLHFGNGTRLTVT.

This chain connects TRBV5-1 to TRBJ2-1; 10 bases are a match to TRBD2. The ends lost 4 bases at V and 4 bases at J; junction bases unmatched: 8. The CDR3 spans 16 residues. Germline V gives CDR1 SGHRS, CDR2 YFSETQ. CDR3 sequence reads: CASSPGTSGKYNEQFF. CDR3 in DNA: TGCGCCAGCAGCCCCGGAACTAGCGGGAAGTACAATGAGCAGTTCTTC. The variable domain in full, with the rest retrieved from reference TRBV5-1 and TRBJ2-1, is KAGVTQTPRYLIKTRGQQVTLSCSPISGHRSVSWYQQTPGQGLQFLFEYFSETQRNKGNFPGRFSGRQFSNSRSEMNVSTLELGDSALYLCASSPGTSGKYNEQFFGPGTRLTVL.

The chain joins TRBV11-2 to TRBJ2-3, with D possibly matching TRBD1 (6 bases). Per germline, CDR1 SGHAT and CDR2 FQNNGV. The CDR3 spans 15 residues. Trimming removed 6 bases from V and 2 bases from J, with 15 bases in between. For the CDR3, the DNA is TGTGCCAGCAGTTCATCGTCAGGGGACACAGATACGCAGTATTTT. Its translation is CASSSSSGDTDTQYF.

CDR3 protein: CASSYSGTSGGRETQYF. CDR3 nucleotides: TGTGCCAGCAGTTACTCCGGGACTAGCGGGGGAAGGGAGACCCAGTACTTC. The chain employs TRBV6-2 or TRBV6-3 and TRBJ2-5; 14 nucleotides agree with TRBD2. CDR1 is MNHEY, CDR2 SVGEGT, per germline. The trim removed 0 bases at V and 5 bases at J, leaving 5 bases unmatched. This CDR3 contains 17 residues.

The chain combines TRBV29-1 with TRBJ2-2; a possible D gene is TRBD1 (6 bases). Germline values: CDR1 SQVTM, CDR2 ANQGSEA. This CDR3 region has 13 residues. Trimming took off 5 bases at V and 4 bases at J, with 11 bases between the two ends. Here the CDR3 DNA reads TGCAGCGTTAAACCACAGGGCACCGGGGAGCTGTTTTTT. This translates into CSVKPQGTGELFF.